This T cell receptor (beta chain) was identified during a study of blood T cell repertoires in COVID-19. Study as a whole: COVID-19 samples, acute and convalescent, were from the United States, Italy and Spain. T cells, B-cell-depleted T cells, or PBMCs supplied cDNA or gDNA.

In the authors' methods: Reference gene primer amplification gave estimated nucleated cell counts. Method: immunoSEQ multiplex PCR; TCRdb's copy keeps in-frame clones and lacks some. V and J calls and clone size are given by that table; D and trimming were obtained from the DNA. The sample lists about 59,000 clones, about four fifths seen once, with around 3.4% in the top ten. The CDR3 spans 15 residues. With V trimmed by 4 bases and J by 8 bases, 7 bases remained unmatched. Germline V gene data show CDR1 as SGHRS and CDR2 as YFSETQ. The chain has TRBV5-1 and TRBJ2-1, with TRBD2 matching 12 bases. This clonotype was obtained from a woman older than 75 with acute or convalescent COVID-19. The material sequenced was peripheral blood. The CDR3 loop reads CASSPGLAGSHEQFF. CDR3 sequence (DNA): TGCGCCAGCAGCCCAGGACTAGCGGGGTCCCATGAGCAGTTCTTC.